These 30 T cell receptor beta chains were all obtained from the same sample, sequenced in a study of T cell clones after liver transplantation. The data were produced by immunoSEQ multiplex PCR, yet TCRdb's version contains in-frame clones alone and is incomplete. This repertoire shows about 75,000 clones, roughly 90% found once; its top ten account for under 3.5%. This specimen consisted of CD4+ T cells from blood, obtained before liver transplant. The receptors originated from a human donor who received a liver transplant.

The rearrangement uses TRBV29-1 and TRBJ1-1; D unresolved. Germline V gene sequence: CDR1 SQVTM, CDR2 ANQGSEA. V was shortened by 1 base and J by 1 base, with 1 base between the two germline ends. The CDR3 extends over 11 amino acids. The CDR3 DNA is TGCAGCGTTGAAGCGAACACTGAAGCTTTCTTT. Residues: CSVEANTEAFF.

The chain uses TRBV28 and TRBJ2-7, with TRBD1 as a possible D gene (5 bases). The V gene lost 6 bases and the J gene lost 3 bases, with 18 bases spanning the gap. The CDR3 extends over 15 amino acids. The germline V gene has CDR1 MDHEN and CDR2 SYDVKM. In nucleotides, the CDR3 is TGTGCCAGCAGCCCCCTTGCAGGGAATCGCTACGAGCAGTACTTC. Translated: CASSPLAGNRYEQYF. Filled out from reference TRBV28 and TRBJ2-7, the complete variable domain reads DVKVTQSSRYLVKRTGEKVFLECVQDMDHENMFWYRQDPGLGLRLIYFSYDVKMKEKGDIPEGYSVSREKKERFSLILESASTNQTSMYLCASSPLAGNRYEQYFGPGTRLTVT.

J is TRBJ2-3 and V is TRBV6-6, with no clear D. This CDR3 is 12 amino acids long. V lost 7 bases, J lost 6 bases, and 11 bases lay in between. The V gene's germline CDR1 is MNHNY and CDR2 SVGAGI (reference sequence). CDR3 sequence reads: CASTTQTDTQYF. The CDR3 DNA reads as TGTGCCAGCACCACACAGACGGATACGCAGTATTTT.

The chain has TRBV11-3 and TRBJ1-4; D is ambiguous. Trimming left V 2 bases short and J 3 bases short, with 10 bases between. From germline, CDR1 is SGHNT and CDR2 YENEEA. The CDR3 extends over 15 amino acids. The CDR3 sequence: CASSLSPAANEKLFF. DNA of the CDR3: TGTGCCAGCAGCTTATCCCCAGCAGCTAATGAAAAACTGTTTTTT.

The J gene is TRBJ2-5, the V gene TRBV4-3, with a possible D match to TRBD1 (5 bases). V lost 1 base and J lost 4, with 16 bases in between. The CDR3 consists of 16 residues. The germline V gene has CDR1 LGHNA and CDR2 YSLEER. The CDR3 reads CASSQVAGRPGETQYF. The DNA of the CDR3 is TGCGCCAGCAGCCAAGTCGCAGGGCGTCCTGGAGAGACCCAGTACTTC.

The rearrangement joins TRBV27 to TRBJ1-1; D gene uncertain. In germline, CDR1 is MNHEY, CDR2 SMNVEV (reference sequence). V lost 8 bases to trimming and J lost 3 bases, with 10 bases between them. The CDR3 extends over 12 amino acids. DNA of the CDR3: TGTGCCAGCCGCGGTTGGGACACTGAAGCTTTCTTT. This sequence encodes CASRGWDTEAFF.

This clone came up a few times. V gene TRBV4-1 combines with J gene TRBJ2-1; 9 bases are a match to TRBD1. From germline, CDR1 is MGHRA and CDR2 YSYEKL. Unmatched junction bases numbered 10, after V lost 8 bases and J lost 8 bases. The CDR3 runs to 14 residues. This chain's CDR3 is CASRTQGAGDEQFF. CDR3 DNA: TGCGCCAGCCGTACACAGGGGGCGGGCGATGAGCAGTTCTTC.

The chain carries TRBV4-2 and TRBJ2-3, with D perhaps assigned TRBD1 or TRBD2 (6 bases each). CDR3 length: 17 amino acids. V lost 4 bases and J lost 3, with 20 bases in between. Germline V gene lookup returns CDR1 LGHNA and CDR2 YNFKEQ. CDR3 in amino acids: CASSPRGAGRGTDTQYF. CDR3 nucleotide sequence: TGTGCCAGCAGCCCCAGGGGTGCGGGAAGGGGGACAGATACGCAGTATTTT.

This chain connects TRBV11-3 to TRBJ2-1; D is perhaps TRBD2 (6 bases). V lost 4 bases and J lost 4, with 14 bases in between. CDR1 is SGHNT and CDR2 is YENEEA in the germline V gene. The length of the CDR3 is 15 residues. DNA of the CDR3: TGTGCCAGCAGCTCCTACCTCCGGGGGTACAATGAGCAGTTCTTC. Amino acids: CASSSYLRGYNEQFF.

The chain joins TRBV4-2 to TRBJ2-2; D gene ambiguous. The CDR3 contains 14 residues. The V and J ends lost 4 bases and 5 bases respectively, with 11 bases between them. Germline assignment: CDR1 LGHNA and CDR2 YNFKEQ. The CDR3 DNA follows: TGTGCCAGCAGCCCCAGTACCCTTACCGGGGAGCTGTTTTTT. It encodes CASSPSTLTGELFF.

This clone showed up just once. The genes are TRBV5-1 and TRBJ2-3, with 7 bases fitting TRBD2. CDR1 is SGHRS, CDR2 YFSETQ, per germline. The V and J ends lost 0 bases and 3 bases, in that order; junction bases with no gene match: 4. CDR3 length: 15 amino acids. CDR3 DNA sequence: TGCGCCAGCAGCTTGGGTGGCGGGAGAACAGATACGCAGTATTTT. Translated, it gives CASSLGGGRTDTQYF.

The V and J genes are TRBV29-1 and TRBJ1-4; 7 bases are shared with TRBD1. CDR1 SQVTM and CDR2 ANQGSEA come from the germline V gene. Trimming took 6 bases from V and 4 from J; bases not matched to a gene: 5. The CDR3 runs 13 residues. The CDR3 spells CSVSGTVNEKLFF. The CDR3, as DNA: TGCAGCGTCTCCGGGACAGTTAATGAAAAACTGTTTTTT.

In DNA form, the CDR3 reads TGTGCTAGTGGTTTGGTACTGGGGGACAGGAATCAGCCCCAGCATTTT. Amino acids: CASGLVLGDRNQPQHF. The chain joins TRBV12-5 to TRBJ1-5; 8 bases map to TRBD1. The CDR3 covers 16 residues. The V gene's germline CDR1 is LGHNT and CDR2 FRNRAP. The V and J ends lost 0 bases and 4 bases, in that order; junction bases with no gene match: 5.

The chain is built from TRBV19 and TRBJ2-3; a weak D match, TRBD2 (6 bases). Trimming took off 5 bases at V and 4 bases at J, with 10 bases between the two ends. Germline lookup yields CDR1 LNHDA and CDR2 SQIVND (reference sequence). The CDR3 covers 13 residues. The CDR3 sequence is CASSGGMADTQYF. The CDR3 DNA reads as TGTGCCAGTAGTGGAGGGATGGCAGATACGCAGTATTTT.

J is TRBJ2-7 and V is TRBV7-8; weak D call: TRBD2 (5 bases). Germline assignment: CDR1 SGHVS and CDR2 FQNEAQ. The CDR3 has 17 residues. The V gene lost 5 bases and the J gene lost 0 bases, with 20 bases spanning the gap. CDR3 sequence reads: CASSRPVGGPSSYEQYF. The CDR3 nucleotides are TGTGCCAGCAGCCGACCCGTGGGCGGGCCCAGCTCCTACGAGCAGTACTTC.

The chain combines TRBV28 with TRBJ1-5; TRBD1 matches at 9 bases. The CDR3 contains 14 residues. After removal of 6 bases from V and 7 bases from J, the junction contained 7 bases not matched to a gene. Germline lookup yields CDR1 MDHEN and CDR2 SYDVKM. Written as DNA, the CDR3 is TGTGCCAGCAGCGGAGGACAGGGGTTCCAGCCCCAGCATTTT. Amino acids: CASSGGQGFQPQHF.

This clone was seen more than once but under ten times. The V and J genes are TRBV7-9 and TRBJ2-2; D ambiguous. The V end was cut by 6 bases, the J end by 2 bases, with 10 bases between. The germline gives CDR1 SEHNR, CDR2 FQNEAQ (reference sequence). This CDR3 has 14 residues. The CDR3 DNA reads as TGTGCCAGCAGTCACGACTCAAACACCGGGGAGCTGTTTTTT. This sequence encodes CASSHDSNTGELFF.

This chain joins TRBV5-3 and TRBJ1-1; TRBD1 agrees at 7 bases. TRBV5-3 is identified as an open reading frame with a role that is uncertain. The junction had 15 bases not matched to a gene; V was cut back by 4 bases and J by 0 bases. This CDR3 is 18 amino acids long. CDR3 amino acids: CARSQMTGSGNMNTEAFF. CDR3 DNA: TGTGCCAGAAGCCAAATGACAGGGTCGGGGAATATGAACACTGAAGCTTTCTTT.

The rearrangement links TRBV28 to TRBJ1-5; D is undetermined. CDR3 length: 15 residues. The V gene's germline CDR1 is MDHEN and CDR2 SYDVKM. V was cut by 7 bases and J by 0 bases, with 13 bases left in between. In nucleotides, the CDR3 is TGTGCCAGCACTCCACCAGGTTATAGCAATCAGCCCCAGCATTTT. Protein product: CASTPPGYSNQPQHF.

The chain links TRBV18 to TRBJ2-7; D unresolved. This CDR3 is 12 amino acids long. V lost 3 bases, J lost 2 bases, and 5 bases lay in between. CDR1 and CDR2 (germline): KGHSH, LQKENI. CDR3 region: CASSPVPYEQYF. CDR3 sequence (DNA): TGTGCCAGCTCACCTGTACCCTACGAGCAGTACTTC.

The chain carries TRBV11-2 and TRBJ2-6; D not certain. CDR3 length: 13 residues. Germline V gives CDR1 SGHAT, CDR2 FQNNGV. V lost 3 bases to trimming and J lost 3 bases, with 3 bases between them. The chain's CDR3 is CASSFGGANVLTF. Written as DNA, the CDR3 is TGTGCCAGCAGCTTCGGTGGGGCCAACGTCCTGACTTTC. Filled out from reference TRBV11-2 and TRBJ2-6, the complete variable domain reads EAGVAQSPRYKIIEKRQSVAFWCNPISGHATLYWYQQILGQGPKLLIQFQNNGVVDDSQLPKDRFSAERLKGVDSTLKIQPAKLEDSAVYLCASSFGGANVLTFGAGSRLTVL.

This chain uses TRBV19 with TRBJ1-5, with 10 nucleotides matching TRBD1. The CDR3 spans 16 residues. The V segment lost 6 bases and the J segment 4 bases; nucleotides outside the gene matches: 9. Looked up from germline, CDR1 is LNHDA and CDR2 is SQIVND (reference sequence). DNA for the CDR3: TGTGCCAGTAGCGGGGGACGGACAGGGGGAAATCAGCCCCAGCATTTT. It encodes CASSGGRTGGNQPQHF.

The chain is built from TRBV28 and TRBJ1-1; perhaps TRBD1 as D (5 bases). V was shortened by 4 bases and J by 4 bases, with 19 bases between the two germline ends. Per the germline V gene, CDR1 is MDHEN and CDR2 is SYDVKM. This CDR3 spans 16 amino acids. In DNA, the CDR3 is TGTGCCAGCAGTTCCCTTCGGGGCAATATGGGCACTGAAGCTTTCTTT. Translating gives CASSSLRGNMGTEAFF. The full variable domain, completed using reference TRBV28 and TRBJ1-1, is DVKVTQSSRYLVKRTGEKVFLECVQDMDHENMFWYRQDPGLGLRLIYFSYDVKMKEKGDIPEGYSVSREKKERFSLILESASTNQTSMYLCASSSLRGNMGTEAFFGQGTRLTVV.

V and J are TRBV19 and TRBJ1-5, with a weak D call TRBD1 (6 bases). V was pared by 6 bases and J by 5 bases, with 14 bases between. The CDR3 sequence is 14 residues long. The germline V gene encodes CDR1 LNHDA and CDR2 SQIVND (reference sequence). The CDR3 DNA is TGTGCCAGTAGCATGAAGGGGGGGGATCAGCCCCAGCATTTT. It yields the protein CASSMKGGDQPQHF.

This clone has just one count. V and J are TRBV10-3 and TRBJ2-1; a possible D gene is TRBD2 (6 bases). CDR3 length: 13 amino acids. The V end lost 6 bases, the J end lost 5 bases, and 11 bases lay between the germline ends. CDR1 is ENHRY, CDR2 SYGVKD, per germline. CDR3 amino acids: CAIRGLGNNEQFF. The CDR3 DNA is TGTGCCATCAGGGGACTGGGGAACAATGAGCAGTTCTTC.

The V gene is TRBV28, the J gene TRBJ2-7; D not certain. Per germline, CDR1 MDHEN and CDR2 SYDVKM. Trimming left V 7 bases short and J 5 bases short, with 21 bases between. The CDR3 extends over 15 amino acids. Here the CDR3 reads CASMRRTGLLNEQYF. The CDR3 region has the DNA TGTGCCAGCATGAGAAGAACGGGTCTGTTAAACGAGCAGTACTTC.

The genes are TRBV18 and TRBJ2-2; D is possibly TRBD2 (6 bases). Trimming removed 3 bases at V and 3 bases at J, with 14 bases between. This CDR3 region has 16 residues. Germline V gene data show CDR1 as KGHSH and CDR2 as LQKENI. The CDR3, as DNA: TGTGCCAGCTCACCGGTTGGAGGGGTGGACACCGGGGAGCTGTTTTTT. Translated: CASSPVGGVDTGELFF.

The chain combines TRBV5-4 with TRBJ2-2, with a tentative D call TRBD2 (6 bases). Trimming removed 0 bases at V and 2 bases at J, with 8 bases between. CDR3 length equals 15 residues. In germline, CDR1 is SGHNT, CDR2 YYREEE (reference sequence). DNA for the CDR3: TGTGCCAGCAGCTTGGCGGGGGTTAACACCGGGGAGCTGTTTTTT. Its translation is CASSLAGVNTGELFF.

The chain links TRBV5-4 to TRBJ2-1, with 10 bases that match TRBD2. From germline, CDR1 is SGHNT and CDR2 YYREEE (reference sequence). The CDR3 runs 15 residues. J gave up 7 bases and V 4 bases, and 8 bases lay outside the gene matches. CDR3 loop: CASSPRTSGPNEQFF. The CDR3 DNA reads TGTGCCAGCAGCCCCCGGACTAGCGGCCCGAATGAGCAGTTCTTC.

The chain carries TRBV29-1 and TRBJ2-1; a possible D gene is TRBD2 (5 bases). Germline CDR1 is SQVTM and CDR2 is ANQGSEA. The V end was cut by 5 bases, the J end by 1 base, with 21 bases between. The CDR3 is 17 amino acids. In DNA form, the CDR3 reads TGCAGCGTTCCCCAGCGGACGGGCCCCCTTTCCTACAATGAGCAGTTCTTC. Its protein product is CSVPQRTGPLSYNEQFF.